Listed below are T cell receptor beta chains from one sample, sequenced in a study of CD8 T cells in Susac syndrome. MiXCR, applied by TCRdb to the immunoSEQ multiplex PCR reads, yields one record per CDR3 protein. The sample shows 250,000 or so distinct CDR3 sequences, over 85% of them seen only once. Sequences were obtained from CD4+ T cells from PBMCs. These receptors all stem from a human donor with multiple sclerosis. CDR3s leave out the opening cysteine and the closing phenylalanine or tryptophan. Not all rows give a size; the values are once, few, many and, for expanded clones, a class.

>-|TRBV12-3/TRBV12-4
ASTGTFGQF
>-|TRBV20-1
SARDFGSNGEQY
>-|TRBV30
AWSPGGLLSNQPQH
>-|TRBV5-1
ASSPGTMGETQY
>-|TRBV20-1
SAMTVQGEKLF
>-|TRBV4-1
ASSQDKLLGGDQETQY
>-|TRBV12-3/TRBV12-4
ASSSRRSPEAF
>-|TRBV7-9
ASSPEGAPTDTQY
>-|TRBV20-1
SARRGGRNTEAF
>-|TRBV15
ATSRGGTGSQSEQF
>once|TRBV30
AWTLGTVNSPLH
>many|TRBV18
ASSPSTDTQY
>-|TRBV12-5
ASGLGQKSTDTQY
>once|TRBV5-6
ASSFQGFSNQPQH